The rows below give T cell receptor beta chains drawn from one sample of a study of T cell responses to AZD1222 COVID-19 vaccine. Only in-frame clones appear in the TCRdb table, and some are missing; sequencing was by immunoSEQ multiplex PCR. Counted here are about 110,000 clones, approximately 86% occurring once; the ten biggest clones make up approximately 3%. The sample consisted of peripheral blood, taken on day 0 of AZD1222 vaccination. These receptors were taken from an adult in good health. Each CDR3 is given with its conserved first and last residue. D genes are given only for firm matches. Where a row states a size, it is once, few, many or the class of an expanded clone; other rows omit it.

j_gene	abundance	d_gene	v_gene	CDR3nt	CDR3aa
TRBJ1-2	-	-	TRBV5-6	TGTGCCAGCAGCGCGGACTGGGGCTATGGCTACACCTTC	CASSADWGYGYTF
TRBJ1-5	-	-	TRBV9	TGTGCCAGCAGCCGCGACAGGAATCAGCCCCAGCATTTT	CASSRDRNQPQHF
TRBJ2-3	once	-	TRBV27	TGTGCCAGCTGGTATTCGTTCACAGATACGCAGTATTTT	CASWYSFTDTQYF
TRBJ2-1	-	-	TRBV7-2	TGTGCCAGCTCGTGGGCTCCGGGGAATGAGCAGTTCTTC	CASSWAPGNEQFF
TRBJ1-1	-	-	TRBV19	TGTGCCAGTAGTTCTACAGGGCTAGGCACTGAAGCTTTCTTT	CASSSTGLGTEAFF
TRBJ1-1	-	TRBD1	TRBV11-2	TGTGCCAGCAGCTCCCGACCGACAGGGGATAACACTGAAGCTTTCTTT	CASSSRPTGDNTEAFF
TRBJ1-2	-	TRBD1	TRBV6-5	TGTGCCAGCAGTTCCGTCGGGACAGGGGGTTGGAATGGCTACACCTTC	CASSSVGTGGWNGYTF
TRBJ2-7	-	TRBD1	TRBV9	TGTGCCAGCAGCTCTACAGGGGAGTCACCCTACGAGCAGTACTTC	CASSSTGESPYEQYF
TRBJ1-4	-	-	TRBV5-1	TGCGCCAGCAGCTTGGGACAGAATGAAAAACTGTTTTTT	CASSLGQNEKLFF
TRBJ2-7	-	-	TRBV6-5	TGTGCCAGCAGTTACTCGGGTGGGGGCGAGCAGTACTTC	CASSYSGGGEQYF
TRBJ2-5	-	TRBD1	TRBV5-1	TGCGCCAGCAGCTCGACAGGGGATGGGACCCAGTACTTC	CASSSTGDGTQYF
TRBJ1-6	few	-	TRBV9	TGTGCCAGCAGCGTAGCCCCGACGGGTAGCTCCTATAATTCACCCCTCCACTTT	CASSVAPTGSSYNSPLHF
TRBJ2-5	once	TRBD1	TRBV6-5	TGTGCCAGCAGTTCGGGACAGCAAGAGACCCAGTACTTC	CASSSGQQETQYF
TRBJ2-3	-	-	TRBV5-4	TGTGCCAGCAGCTTGCCCGATGGGAGCACAGATACGCAGTATTTT	CASSLPDGSTDTQYF
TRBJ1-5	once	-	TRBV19	TGTGCCAGTAGTATAACCGGCGTAGGTCAGCCCCAGCATTTT	CASSITGVGQPQHF
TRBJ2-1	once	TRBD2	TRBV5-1	TGCGCCAGCAGCAGAGGACTAGCGGGGTTCAATGAGCAGTTCTTC	CASSRGLAGFNEQFF
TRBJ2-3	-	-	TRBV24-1	TGTGCCACCAGTGACTCCGCCCATACGCAGTATTTT	CATSDSAHTQYF
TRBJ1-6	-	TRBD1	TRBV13	TGTGCCAGCAGACGATACCACTCAGGGGGCGGTTCACCCCTCCACTTT	CASRRYHSGGGSPLHF
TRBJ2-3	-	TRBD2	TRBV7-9	TGTGCCAGCAGCCCAAGGGCTGAAATCCCGGGGGGAGTTACGCAGTATTTT	CASSPRAEIPGGVTQYF
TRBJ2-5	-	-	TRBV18	TGTGCCAGCTCACCTTTCGGGGGTCGGCAAGAGACCCAGTACTTC	CASSPFGGRQETQYF
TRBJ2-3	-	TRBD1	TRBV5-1	TGCGCCAGCAGCCCGGGACAGGGGGCTGATACAGATACGCAGTATTTT	CASSPGQGADTDTQYF
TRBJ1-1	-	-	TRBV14	TGTGCCAGCAGCCAAGAAGGCAGGCGAGGTGAAGCTTTCTTT	CASSQEGRRGEAFF
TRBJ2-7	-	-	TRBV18	TGTGCCAGCTTCACCGGGGCAGGGAGCTACGAGCAGTACTTC	CASFTGAGSYEQYF
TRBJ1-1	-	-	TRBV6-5	TGTGCCAGCAGTTACGGAGGGGGGAACACTGAAGCTTTCTTT	CASSYGGGNTEAFF
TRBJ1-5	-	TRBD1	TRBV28	TGTGCCAGCAGCATACAGGGGGCCGGGAGCAATCAGCCCCAGCATTTT	CASSIQGAGSNQPQHF
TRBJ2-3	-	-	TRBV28	TGTGCCAGCAGCCCCAGGACGGGCCCCACCCGGACAGATACGCAGTATTTT	CASSPRTGPTRTDTQYF
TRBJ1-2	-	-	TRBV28	TGTGCCAGCAGTTTATCTCCCCTGATCTATGGCTACACCTTC	CASSLSPLIYGYTF
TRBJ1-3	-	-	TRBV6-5	TGTGCCAGCAGTTTCCCCGGCCCCTCTGGAAACACCATATATTTT	CASSFPGPSGNTIYF
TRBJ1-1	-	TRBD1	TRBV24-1	TGTGCCACCAGTGAGGCGGGACAGGGGATTACTGAAGCTTTCTTT	CATSEAGQGITEAFF
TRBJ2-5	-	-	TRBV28	TGTGCCAGCACTTACATGGCGGAGGGGACCCAGTACTTC	CASTYMAEGTQYF
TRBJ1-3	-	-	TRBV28	TGTGCCAGCAGTTCGCCAGGGTCTGGAAACACCATATATTTT	CASSSPGSGNTIYF
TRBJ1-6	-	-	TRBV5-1	TGCGCCAGCAGCTGGATTCATCGTTCACCCCTCCACTTT	CASSWIHRSPLHF
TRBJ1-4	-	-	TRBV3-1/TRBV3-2	TGTGCCAGCAGCCAGGGCCTGCGGACTAATGAAAAACTGTTTTTT	CASSQGLRTNEKLFF
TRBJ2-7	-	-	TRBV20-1	TGCAGTGCTAGATCAAACTACGAGCAGTACTTC	CSARSNYEQYF
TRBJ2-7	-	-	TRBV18	TGTGCCAGCTCACCACCGGGGACGGAGAGCTCCTACGAGCAGTACTTC	CASSPPGTESSYEQYF
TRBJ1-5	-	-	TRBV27	TGTGCCAGCAGTTCCGGGGTAGGGCTAGGAGGCAATCAGCCCCAGCATTTT	CASSSGVGLGGNQPQHF
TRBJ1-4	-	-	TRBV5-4	TGTGCCAGCAGCTTGGCTGGTGCAACTAATGAAAAACTGTTTTTT	CASSLAGATNEKLFF
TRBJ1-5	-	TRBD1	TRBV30	TGTGCCTGGACTCCCCGGACAGGGGCCTACACTTTTCAGCCCCAGCATTTT	CAWTPRTGAYTFQPQHF
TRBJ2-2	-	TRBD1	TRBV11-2	TGTGCCAGCAGCTTTCTCGACAGGGTTGACGGGGAGCTGTTTTTT	CASSFLDRVDGELFF
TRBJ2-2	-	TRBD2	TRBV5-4	TGTGCCAGCAGCATCCTAGGACTAGCGGGGGGGCCCAACACCGGGGAGCTGTTTTTT	CASSILGLAGGPNTGELFF
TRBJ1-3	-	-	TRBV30	TGTGCCTGGAATCGAGGGGCTGGAAACACCATATATTTT	CAWNRGAGNTIYF
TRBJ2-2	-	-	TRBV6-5	TGTGCCAGCAGTTCCCCCCGGGAGCTGTTTTTT	CASSSPRELFF
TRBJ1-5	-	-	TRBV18	TGTGCCAGCTCACCACCGCAGGGACAAGGTGCCCAGCATTTT	CASSPPQGQGAQHF
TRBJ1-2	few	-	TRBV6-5	TGTGCCAGCAGTTACTCCGGGACGGATTTCTATGGCTACACCTTC	CASSYSGTDFYGYTF
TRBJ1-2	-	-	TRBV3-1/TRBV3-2	TGTGCCAGCAGCCAAGCCCAGGGGCGTTATGGCTACACCTTC	CASSQAQGRYGYTF
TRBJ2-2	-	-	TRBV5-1	TGCGCCAGCAGCTTGGAGCAAAGGGGGACCGGGGAGCTGTTTTTT	CASSLEQRGTGELFF
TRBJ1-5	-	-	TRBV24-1	TGTGCCACCCGCAGGGGCGCGAGCAATCAGCCCCAGCATTTT	CATRRGASNQPQHF
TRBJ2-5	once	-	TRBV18	TGTGCCAGCTCACTCACCAGGGGAGAGACCCAGTACTTC	CASSLTRGETQYF
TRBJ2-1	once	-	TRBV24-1	TGTGCCACCAGTGATTCGAGGATCCAGGCCCTTTACAATGAGCAGTTCTTC	CATSDSRIQALYNEQFF
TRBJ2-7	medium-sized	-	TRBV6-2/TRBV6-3	TGTGCCAGCAGTACTCTCCACCTCACGTTACAGGGCGGCTACGAGCAGTACTTC	CASSTLHLTLQGGYEQYF
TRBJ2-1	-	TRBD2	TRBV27	TGTGCCAGCAGTTTGACTAGCGGGAGGAACAATGAGCAGTTCTTC	CASSLTSGRNNEQFF
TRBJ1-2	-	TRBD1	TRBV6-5	TGTGCCAGCAGTTCCGGGACAGCCTTCGGCTACACCTTC	CASSSGTAFGYTF